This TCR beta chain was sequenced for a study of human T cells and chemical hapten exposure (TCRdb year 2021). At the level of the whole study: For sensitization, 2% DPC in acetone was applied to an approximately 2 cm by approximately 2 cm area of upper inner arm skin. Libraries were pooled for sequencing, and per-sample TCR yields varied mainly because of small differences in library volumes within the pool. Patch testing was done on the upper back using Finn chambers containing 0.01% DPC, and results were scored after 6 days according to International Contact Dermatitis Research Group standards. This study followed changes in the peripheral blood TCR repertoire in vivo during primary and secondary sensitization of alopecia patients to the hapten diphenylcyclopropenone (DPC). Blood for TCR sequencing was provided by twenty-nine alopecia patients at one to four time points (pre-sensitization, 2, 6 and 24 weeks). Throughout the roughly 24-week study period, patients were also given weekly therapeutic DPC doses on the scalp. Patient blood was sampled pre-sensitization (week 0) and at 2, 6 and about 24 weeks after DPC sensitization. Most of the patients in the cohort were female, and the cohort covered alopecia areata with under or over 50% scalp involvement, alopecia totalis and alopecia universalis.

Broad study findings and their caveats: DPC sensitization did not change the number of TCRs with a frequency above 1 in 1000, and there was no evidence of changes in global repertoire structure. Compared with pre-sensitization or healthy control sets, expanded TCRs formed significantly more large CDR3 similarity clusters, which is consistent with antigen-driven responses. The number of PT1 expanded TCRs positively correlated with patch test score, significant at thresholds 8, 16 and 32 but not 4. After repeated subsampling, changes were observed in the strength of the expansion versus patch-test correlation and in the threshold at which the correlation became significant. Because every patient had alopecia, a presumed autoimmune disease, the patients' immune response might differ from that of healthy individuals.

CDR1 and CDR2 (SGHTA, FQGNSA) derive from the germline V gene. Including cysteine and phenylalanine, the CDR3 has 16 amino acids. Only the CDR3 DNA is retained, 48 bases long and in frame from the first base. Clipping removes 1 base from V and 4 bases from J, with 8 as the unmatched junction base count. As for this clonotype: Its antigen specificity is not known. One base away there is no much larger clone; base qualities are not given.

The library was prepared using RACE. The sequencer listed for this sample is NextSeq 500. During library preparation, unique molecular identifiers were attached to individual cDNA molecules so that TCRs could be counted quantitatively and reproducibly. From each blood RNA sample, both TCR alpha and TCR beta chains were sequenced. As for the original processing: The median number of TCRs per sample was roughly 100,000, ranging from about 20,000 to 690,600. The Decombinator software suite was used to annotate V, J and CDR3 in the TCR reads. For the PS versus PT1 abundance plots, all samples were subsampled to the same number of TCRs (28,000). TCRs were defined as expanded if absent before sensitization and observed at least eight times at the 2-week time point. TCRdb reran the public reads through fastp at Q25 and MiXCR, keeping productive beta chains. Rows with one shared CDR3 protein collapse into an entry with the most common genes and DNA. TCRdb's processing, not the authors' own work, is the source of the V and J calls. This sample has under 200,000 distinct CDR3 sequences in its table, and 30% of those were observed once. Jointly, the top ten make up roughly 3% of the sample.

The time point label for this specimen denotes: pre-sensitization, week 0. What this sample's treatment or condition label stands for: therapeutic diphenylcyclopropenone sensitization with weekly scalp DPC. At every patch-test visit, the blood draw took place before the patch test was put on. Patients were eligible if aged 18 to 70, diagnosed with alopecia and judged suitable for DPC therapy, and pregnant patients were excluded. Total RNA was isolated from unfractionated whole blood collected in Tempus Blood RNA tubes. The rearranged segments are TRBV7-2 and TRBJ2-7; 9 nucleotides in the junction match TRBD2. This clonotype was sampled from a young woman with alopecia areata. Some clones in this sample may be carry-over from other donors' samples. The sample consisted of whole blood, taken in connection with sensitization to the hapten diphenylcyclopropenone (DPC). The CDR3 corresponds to CASSLDSGGTSYEQYF. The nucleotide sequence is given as TGTGCCAGCAGCTTAGACAGCGGGGGGACATCGTACGAGCAGTACTTC.